One sample yielded the 25 T cell receptor beta chains listed below, sequenced in a study of blood T cell repertoires in COVID-19. Sequencing used immunoSEQ multiplex PCR; TCRdb keeps in-frame clones, though not all of them. Altogether approximately 170,000 clones are present, 86% being singletons, with the ten largest covering roughly 7%. The sequenced sample was peripheral blood. The source of these receptors is a woman at least 80 years old in a cohort sampled during active or convalescent COVID-19.

The CDR3 is CATSRRGGANTGELFF. In DNA form, the CDR3 reads TGTGCCACCAGCAGACGCGGGGGCGCGAACACCGGGGAGCTGTTTTTT. This rearrangement joins TRBV15 to TRBJ2-2, with D possibly matching TRBD2 (7 bases). Germline V CDR1 and CDR2: LNHNV, YYDKDF (reference sequence). The V end lost 2 bases, the J end lost 0 bases, and 10 bases lay between the germline ends. The CDR3 sequence is 16 residues long.

Only a few counts were recorded for this clone. The rearrangement joins TRBV11-2 to TRBJ1-2, with D perhaps TRBD1 (6 bases). Trimming shortened V by 7 bases and J by 5 bases, and 14 bases separated the two germline ends. CDR3 length: 13 amino acids. Germline CDR1 and CDR2: SGHAT and FQNNGV. CDR3 nucleotide sequence: TGTGCCAGCAAAAACAGGGATGCGTATGGCTACACCTTC. Amino acid sequence: CASKNRDAYGYTF.

In the case of this clone: Its ends do not fully match the called genes, so a read error is possible. This chain joins TRBV30 and TRBJ1-2, with D tentatively TRBD1 (6 bases). Looked up from germline, CDR1 is GTSNPN and CDR2 is SVGIG (reference sequence). CDR3 length: 11 amino acids. Here the CDR3 DNA reads TGTGCCTGGAGTGTAAGAGGGACACTCTACTTC. Its protein is CAWSVRGTLYF.

V is TRBV23-1 and J is TRBJ2-2, with D tentatively TRBD1 (6 bases). TRBV23-1 is known as an ORF, though its function is uncertain. The CDR3 sequence is 19 residues long. Trimming shortened V by 7 bases and J by 3 bases, and 27 bases separated the two germline ends. CDR3 coding DNA: TGCGCCAGCAAAACAGGGTATGCGTGGGGCTGGGGTGACACCGGGGAGCTGTTTTTT. The encoded protein is CASKTGYAWGWGDTGELFF.

The chain links TRBV9 to TRBJ2-1, with TRBD1 matching over 7 bases. Losses at the gene ends were 3 bases for V and 4 bases for J; bases not matched to a gene: 10. Germline V gene data show CDR1 as SGDLS and CDR2 as YYNGEE. The CDR3 is 16 amino acids. CDR3 nucleotides: TGTGCCAGCAGCGAGTCCTTTGGGACAGCATACAATGAGCAGTTCTTC. Translated: CASSESFGTAYNEQFF.

This clone is a singleton in its sample. The chain has TRBV6-4 and TRBJ1-5, with D unresolved. Germline lookup yields CDR1 MRHNA and CDR2 SNTAGT. The ends were cut back, 7 bases at V and 6 bases at J, with 16 bases in the middle. This CDR3 is 14 amino acids long. Here the CDR3 DNA reads TGTGCCAGCACCGCTGGGAGTCCTTTTCAGCCCCAGCATTTT. Encoded protein: CASTAGSPFQPQHF.

The chain recombines TRBV6-1 with TRBJ2-1; perhaps TRBD2 as D (7 bases). V was cut by 1 base and J by 2 bases, with 15 bases left in between. In germline, CDR1 is MNHNS, CDR2 SASEGT. This CDR3 has 17 residues. CDR3 sequence: CASSEEGGGAAYNEQFF. In DNA form, the CDR3 reads TGTGCCAGCAGTGAAGAGGGAGGGGGTGCAGCCTACAATGAGCAGTTCTTC.

This chain joins TRBV27 and TRBJ1-1; no definite D call. This CDR3 has 14 amino acids. Germline assignment: CDR1 MNHEY and CDR2 SMNVEV (reference sequence). Trimming removed 4 bases from V and 1 base from J, with 10 bases in between. The CDR3 DNA is TGTGCCAGCAGTTCCCAGGTGGAGAACACTGAAGCTTTCTTT. Translated: CASSSQVENTEAFF.

The chain combines TRBV12-2 with TRBJ2-7; no DNA check was done on the table's D call, TRBD1. TRBV12-2 is a known pseudogene. The length of the CDR3 is 15 residues. As DNA, the CDR3 is TGTGCAAGTCGCTCCGGACAGGGGGCGTCCTACGAGCAGTACGTC. Translating gives CASRSGQGASYEQYV.

The chain recombines TRBV15 with TRBJ1-2, with D tentatively TRBD1 (5 bases). Trimming stripped 9 bases from V and 4 bases from J, with 18 bases between. This CDR3 has 14 residues. CDR1 LNHNV and CDR2 YYDKDF come from the germline V gene (reference sequence). The CDR3: CATRAGDFAYGYTF. The DNA of the CDR3 is TGTGCCACTCGAGCCGGGGACTTCGCCTATGGCTACACCTTC.

J is TRBJ2-3 and V is TRBV9, with 7 bases lining up with TRBD1. V was clipped by 0 bases and J by 1 base; unmatched bases: 5. Germline CDR1 is SGDLS and CDR2 is YYNGEE. CDR3 length: 16 amino acids. The CDR3 DNA reads as TGTGCCAGCAGCGTAGCTACAGGACAGGGCACAGATACGCAGTATTTT. It encodes CASSVATGQGTDTQYF.

The chain is built from TRBV6-5 and TRBJ2-3; tentatively, D is TRBD2 (6 bases). Germline V lookup: CDR1 MNHEY, CDR2 SVGAGI. V lost 8 bases and J lost 0, with 12 bases in between. The CDR3 loop spans 14 amino acids. CDR3 in amino acids: CASRTMSSTDTQYF. The CDR3 DNA reads TGTGCCAGCCGGACTATGTCTAGCACAGATACGCAGTATTTT.

The rearrangement links TRBV7-2 to TRBJ1-3, with D hard to call. Germline CDR1 SGHTA, CDR2 FQGNSA. The CDR3 consists of 16 residues. The V gene lost 1 base and the J gene lost 0 bases, with 10 bases spanning the gap. In DNA form, the CDR3 reads TGTGCCAGCAGCTTAGTGCTGGGCAGCTCTGGAAACACCATATATTTT. Protein: CASSLVLGSSGNTIYF.

V is TRBV12-3 or TRBV12-4 and J is TRBJ1-1; no clear D gene. This CDR3 has 13 amino acids. With 3 bases removed from V and 1 base from J, the gap between germline ends came to 6 bases. CDR3 amino acids: CASSFSGNTEAFF. CDR3 DNA: TGTGCCAGCAGTTTCAGTGGGAACACTGAAGCTTTCTTT.

This clone was seen a single time. V and J are TRBV19 and TRBJ1-4; 9 bases match TRBD1. The germline V gene has CDR1 LNHDA and CDR2 SQIVND (reference sequence). Losses at the gene ends were 5 bases for V and 0 bases for J; bases not matched to a gene: 4. This CDR3 is built from 16 residues. This chain's CDR3 is CASSSRDRATNEKLFF. CDR3 DNA: TGTGCCAGTAGTTCCCGGGACAGGGCAACTAATGAAAAACTGTTTTTT. The whole variable domain, filled in from reference TRBV19 and TRBJ1-4, reads DGGITQSPKYLFRKEGQNVTLSCEQNLNHDAMYWYRQDPGQGLRLIYYSQIVNDFQKGDIAEGYSVSREKKESFPLTVTSAQKNPTAFYLCASSSRDRATNEKLFFGSGTQLSVL.

The gene calls are TRBV19 and TRBJ1-3, with TRBD1 as a possible D gene (6 bases). CDR1 is LNHDA and CDR2 is SQIVND in the germline V gene (reference sequence). CDR3 length: 16 residues. V was cut by 5 bases and J by 3 bases, with 17 bases left in between. Here the CDR3 DNA reads TGTGCCAGTAGTCCCCGGGCAGGGGTCTTTGGAAACACCATATATTTT. Its protein is CASSPRAGVFGNTIYF.

J is TRBJ2-7 and V is TRBV2; 8 bases align to TRBD2. The CDR3 runs 13 residues. The germline V gene encodes CDR1 SNHLY and CDR2 FYNNEI. The V segment lost 7 bases and the J segment 6 bases; nucleotides outside the gene matches: 8. The CDR3 nucleotides are TGTGCCAGCATCTTAATTAGCGGGGCCGAGCAGTACTTC. Translation gives CASILISGAEQYF.

The chain links TRBV7-2 to TRBJ2-2; 9 bases fit TRBD2. The CDR3 runs to 15 residues. Germline loops: CDR1 SGHTA, CDR2 FQGNSA. After removal of 2 bases from V and 5 bases from J, the junction contained 3 bases not matched to a gene. The CDR3 sequence: CASSLLAGTTGELFF. CDR3 nucleotide sequence: TGTGCCAGCAGCTTACTAGCGGGGACGACCGGGGAGCTGTTTTTT.

The genes are TRBV6-2 or TRBV6-3 and TRBJ2-5; 11 bases fit TRBD2. The ends lost 5 bases at V and 5 bases at J; junction bases unmatched: 10. Germline CDR1 reads MNHEY; CDR2 reads SVGEGT. This CDR3 spans 16 amino acids. The CDR3 DNA follows: TGTGCCAGCAGTCATAGCGGGGGGGCCGCGCGGGAGACCCAGTACTTC. It yields the protein CASSHSGGAARETQYF.

The rearrangement links TRBV5-1 to TRBJ2-4; D is ambiguous. The CDR3 covers 13 residues. The germline V gene has CDR1 SGHRS and CDR2 YFSETQ. The V and J ends lost 4 bases and 8 bases respectively, with 13 bases between them. The CDR3 region has the DNA TGCGCCAGCAGCCCCACCCTACGGGACATTCAGTACTTC. Encoded protein: CASSPTLRDIQYF.

The sample holds a few counts of this clone. The V gene is TRBV12-3 or TRBV12-4, the J gene TRBJ2-1; tentative D call: TRBD2 (5 bases). V was trimmed by 6 bases and J by 9 bases, leaving 12 bases between them. The CDR3 covers 12 residues. This CDR3 reads CASSLTEGEQFF. In nucleotides, the CDR3 is TGTGCCAGCAGCCTCACTGAGGGTGAGCAGTTCTTC.

This clone was seen a handful of times. This sequence joins TRBV3-1 (or the pseudogene TRBV3-2) and TRBJ1-2, with D tentatively TRBD1 (6 bases). Germline V gives CDR1 LGHDT, CDR2 YNNKEL (reference sequence). The CDR3 has 17 amino acids. Trimming stripped 1 base from V and 4 bases from J, with 19 bases between. In DNA form, the CDR3 reads TGTGCCAGCAGCCAAGGGGCTTCGGGACACTTACCCTATGGCTACACCTTC. Residues: CASSQGASGHLPYGYTF.

This clone has just a few counts. The V and J genes are TRBV28 and TRBJ1-1, with D tentatively TRBD1 (5 bases). The CDR3 contains 14 residues. Germline assignment: CDR1 MDHEN and CDR2 SYDVKM. Trimming removed 2 bases from V and 4 bases from J, with 11 bases in between. As DNA, the CDR3 is TGTGCCAGCAGTTTAGCATTCAGGGCCACTGAAGCTTTCTTT. Amino acids: CASSLAFRATEAFF.

The chain is built from TRBV19 and TRBJ1-2; D remains ambiguous. In germline, CDR1 is LNHDA, CDR2 SQIVND (reference sequence). This CDR3 has 15 residues. V lost 6 bases to trimming and J lost 8 bases, with 22 bases between them. The CDR3 region is CASRQGPRIYGGYTF. The CDR3, as DNA: TGTGCCAGTAGGCAAGGCCCTAGGATCTATGGCGGCTACACCTTC.

The V gene is TRBV27, the J gene TRBJ2-3, with 8 nucleotides matching TRBD2. CDR3 length: 16 residues. V lost 6 bases to trimming and J lost 0 bases; unmatched junction nucleotides: 8. Germline lookup yields CDR1 MNHEY and CDR2 SMNVEV (reference sequence). The CDR3 region has the DNA TGTGCCAGCAGCCCGCGGCGGGAGGTGAGCACAGATACGCAGTATTTT. Its translation is CASSPRREVSTDTQYF.